A single T cell receptor (beta chain) is shown here with its context. This sample stems from a study of beta chain features in type 1 diabetes. Expressed TCRB transcripts were sequenced because the entire RNA isolate underwent reverse transcription. The data were produced by immunoSEQ multiplex PCR, yet TCRdb's version contains in-frame clones alone and is incomplete. This sample carries approximately 330,000 clones, 11% of them seen once, and the ten largest clones take approximately 0.016%. Specimen: naive CD4+ T cells from blood. This receptor was identified in a woman under 40 in good health.

CDR3 sequence reads: CASSLLAGVNTGELFF. Written as DNA, the CDR3 is TGTGCCAGCAGTTTATTAGCGGGAGTGAACACCGGGGAGCTGTTTTTT. The chain carries TRBV28 and TRBJ2-2; 9 nucleotides line up with TRBD2. Germline V lookup: CDR1 MDHEN, CDR2 SYDVKM. Germline trimming cut 1 base from V and 1 base from J; bases unmatched to any gene: 1. The CDR3 consists of 16 residues.